One and the same sample provided the 11 T cell receptor beta chains below, sequenced in a study of patients and donors after allogeneic stem cell transplantation. TCRdb reanalysed the RT-PCR reads using MiXCR and keeps one entry per CDR3 protein. This repertoire shows approximately 160,000 distinct CDR3 sequences, about 24% found once; its top ten account for 25% to 30%. Sequences were obtained from blood, either unsorted or a sorted T cell fraction (not recorded which). The receptor source for this set is a human donor who was either an allogeneic HSCT recipient or a stem cell or donor lymphocyte infusion donor (not recorded which). It is not recorded whose cells these are; they may come from a transplant donor.

This clonotype was counted between two and nine times. The V and J genes are TRBV20-1 and TRBJ2-3; 8 bases are shared with TRBD2. V lost 4 bases, J lost 2 bases, and 8 bases stayed unmatched. The CDR3 loop spans 15 amino acids. Germline V lookup: CDR1 DFQATT, CDR2 SNEGSKA (reference sequence). The CDR3 DNA reads as TGCAGTGCTACTCATAGCGGGAAGACCACAGATACGCAGTATTTT. Protein sequence: CSATHSGKTTDTQYF.

This clonotype appeared a few times. The chain is built from TRBV5-1 and TRBJ1-1, with a weak D call TRBD1 (5 bases). Germline CDR1 is SGHRS and CDR2 is YFSETQ. This CDR3 is built from 16 residues. Trimming removed 5 bases at V and 1 base at J, with 18 bases between. The DNA for the CDR3 is TGCGCCAGCAGTTCGATACCGGGACGGGAGAACACTGAAGCTTTCTTT. This gives the protein CASSSIPGRENTEAFF.

V gene TRBV20-1 combines with J gene TRBJ1-2, with D perhaps matching TRBD1 (6 bases). The germline V gene encodes CDR1 DFQATT and CDR2 SNEGSKA (reference sequence). The CDR3 has 12 amino acids. V lost 5 bases and J 1 base, leaving 8 bases between the germline ends. CDR3: CSADRFNYGYTF. The CDR3 DNA is TGCAGTGCTGACAGGTTTAACTATGGCTACACCTTC.

The chain combines TRBV11-3 with TRBJ2-1; D uncertain. The germline gives CDR1 SGHNT, CDR2 YENEEA. Between the trimmed V and J ends, which lost 5 bases and 0 bases, there was a span of 17 bases. This CDR3 comprises 17 residues. The CDR3 DNA sequence: TGTGCCAGCAGCCCCTTCCGGCCGACCAGCTCCTACAATGAGCAGTTCTTC. Translation gives CASSPFRPTSSYNEQFF.

This clonotype was seen a handful of times. CDR3 DNA: TGTGCCAGCAGACAAGGAGGGTTTAATCAGCCCCAGCATTTT. The encoded protein is CASRQGGFNQPQHF. The chain combines TRBV12-3 or TRBV12-4 with TRBJ1-5, with no clear D. Trimming pared 6 bases from V and 4 bases from J, leaving 13 bases between. The CDR3 has 14 residues.

This chain links TRBV4-2 with TRBJ2-4; 8 nucleotides align to TRBD1. V shed 4 bases, J shed 2 bases, and the junction held 10 bases outside the gene matches. Germline lookup yields CDR1 LGHNA and CDR2 YNFKEQ. This CDR3 has 17 amino acids. This CDR3 reads CASSPSLGQGTKNIQYF. In nucleotides, the CDR3 is TGTGCCAGCAGCCCTAGTTTAGGACAGGGAACCAAAAACATTCAGTACTTC.

The CDR3 reads CASSETSGGPEQFF. The CDR3 region has the DNA TGTGCCAGCTCAGAGACTAGCGGGGGGCCTGAGCAGTTCTTC. V gene TRBV18 combines with J gene TRBJ2-1, with 13 bases lining up with TRBD2. V lost 5 bases and J lost 9; bases outside the gene matches: 4. The germline CDR1 and CDR2 sequences are KGHSH and LQKENI. CDR3 length: 14 residues. Based on the CDR3 plus reference TRBV18 and TRBJ2-1, the full variable domain is NAGVMQNPRHLVRRRGQEARLRCSPMKGHSHVYWYRQLPEEGLKFMVYLQKENIIDESGMPKERFSAEFPKEGPSILRIQQVVRGDSAAYFCASSETSGGPEQFFGPGTRLTVL.

Here the CDR3 reads CASSLVVAGDEQYF. The CDR3 nucleotides are TGTGCCAGCAGCTTGGTAGTAGCGGGAGACGAGCAGTACTTC. The chain has TRBV5-4 and TRBJ2-7; 9 bases align to TRBD2. Looked up from germline, CDR1 is SGHNT and CDR2 is YYREEE (reference sequence). V dropped 0 bases and J dropped 5; count of bases not matched to a gene: 3. There are 14 residues in the CDR3.

The genes are TRBV4-3 and TRBJ1-4, with 7 bases lining up with TRBD1. V shed 0 bases and J 4 bases; nucleotides not matched to a gene: 2. In germline, CDR1 is LGHNA, CDR2 YSLEER. The CDR3 has 15 amino acids. The CDR3 DNA reads TGCGCCAGCAGCCAAGATCGACAGGGTAATGAAAAACTGTTTTTT. Protein product: CASSQDRQGNEKLFF.

This chain joins TRBV20-1 and TRBJ2-7; D is ambiguous. Germline V CDR1 and CDR2: DFQATT, SNEGSKA (reference sequence). The CDR3 is made up of 11 amino acids. Trimming removed 0 bases from V and 6 bases from J, with 6 bases in between. The CDR3 is CSARDTSEQYF. The CDR3 coding sequence is TGCAGTGCTAGAGATACATCCGAGCAGTACTTC.

This clonotype was recorded a few times. The chain is built from TRBV6-6 and TRBJ1-5; D remains unclear. Germline values: CDR1 MNHNY, CDR2 SVGAGI (reference sequence). With 7 bases removed from V and 6 bases from J, the gap between germline ends came to 13 bases. This CDR3 has 13 residues. The CDR3 region is CASKDFGSQPQHF. DNA for the CDR3: TGTGCCAGCAAGGATTTCGGGAGTCAGCCCCAGCATTTT.